The sequence of this TCR beta chain was determined in a study of T cell responses to AZD1222 COVID-19 vaccine. In the study overall: Combined were second doses at about 4 or about 12 weeks. Study results and caveats: A mostly white British donor set with more females was recruited, and clonal diversity was possibly underestimated.

Some clones are missing from TCRdb's copy, which holds only in-frame ones; the method was immunoSEQ multiplex PCR. This sample has about 99,000 clones, with 91% found just once. Concerning this clone: Its antigen is undetermined.

V shed 6 bases and J 3 bases; nucleotides not matched to a gene: 5. The CDR3 is 14 residues long. Germline CDR1 LNHDA, CDR2 SQIVND (reference sequence). This specimen consisted of peripheral blood, obtained on day 0 of AZD1222 vaccination. The V call is TRBV19, the J call TRBJ1-1; 9 nucleotides match TRBD1. This clonotype was sampled from an adult in good health. CDR3 loop: CASRGTGLDTEAFF. In nucleotides, the CDR3 is TGTGCCAGTAGGGGGACAGGGTTGGACACTGAAGCTTTCTTT.